This record looks at one T cell receptor beta chain sequence and its context. Its recognized antigen is unknown. No much larger clone is present one base from it, and per-base qualities are unavailable. This specimen belongs to a study of blood T cell repertoires in COVID-19 (TCRdb year 2020). Background for the entire study: Collaborator samples came from the United States, Italy and Spain and covered acute and convalescent phases of COVID-19. The prospective study material was composed of cDNA or gDNA derived from T cells, B-cell-depleted T cells, or PBMCs. Deeply sampled blood TCRbeta repertoires from subjects exposed to, actively infected with, or recovered from COVID-19 were included in the dataset. A freely available public database, intended as a resource for researchers studying the immune response to SARS-CoV-2, is where the repertoires were released. Samples were obtained from the ongoing ImmuneRACE study (first 160 participants) and from about 1,300 subjects provided by 6 global collaborators. Sample metadata almost always included a de-identified subject ID, COVID-19 status, age in years and sex. HLA class I and class II types, where available, came from metadata supplied by the sample provider rather than from assay-based typing.

Whole blood was collected in K2EDTA tubes by collaborating institutions according to the institutions' own protocols. For TCRbeta analysis, collaborators shipped samples in one of three forms: frozen whole blood, isolated PBMCs, or DNA extracted from either of those sample types. The cysteine opens and the phenylalanine closes a CDR3 of 15 amino acids. Only the CDR3 DNA stays, 45 bases, in frame from base 1. The germline V and J ends show losses of 3 bases and 6 bases respectively, and no gene match explains 4 bases of the junction. The germline V gene encodes CDR1 MNHEY and CDR2 SMNVEV (reference sequence). TCRbeta CDR3 regions were amplified from genomic DNA using the immunoSEQ Assay, a bias-controlled multiplex PCR. Concerning the study's data processing: The number of nucleated cells in each sample was estimated from the amplification of reference gene primers within the assay. To quantify the absolute abundance of each unique TCRbeta CDR3 rearrangement, sequence reads were collapsed and filtered. For each sample, productive Simpson clonality was calculated by taking the square root of Simpson's diversity index across productive rearrangements. TCRdb took this table from immuneACCESS and kept in-frame rearrangements with V and J called. Such tables lack part of the clones; where checked against another copy, unresolved V genes explain under half of the gap, and the rest is unexplained. Clonal size and the V and J genes are those of that table, whereas D and trimming came from the DNA. The sample includes about 100,000 clones, with 92% observed a single time. More than 5% of the sample rests with the top ten.

The paper as a whole reports these results and caveats: Clinical and demographic metadata were provided uncurated, with the amount varying by source and participant.

The chain uses TRBV27 and TRBJ1-4, with 10 bases aligning to TRBD1. The clonotype originates from a man in his 70s with acute or convalescent COVID-19. Sequenced: peripheral blood. The encoded CDR3 is CASSFFGTGDEKLFF. The DNA reads as follows: TGTGCCAGCAGTTTCTTTGGGACAGGGGATGAAAAACTGTTTTTT.